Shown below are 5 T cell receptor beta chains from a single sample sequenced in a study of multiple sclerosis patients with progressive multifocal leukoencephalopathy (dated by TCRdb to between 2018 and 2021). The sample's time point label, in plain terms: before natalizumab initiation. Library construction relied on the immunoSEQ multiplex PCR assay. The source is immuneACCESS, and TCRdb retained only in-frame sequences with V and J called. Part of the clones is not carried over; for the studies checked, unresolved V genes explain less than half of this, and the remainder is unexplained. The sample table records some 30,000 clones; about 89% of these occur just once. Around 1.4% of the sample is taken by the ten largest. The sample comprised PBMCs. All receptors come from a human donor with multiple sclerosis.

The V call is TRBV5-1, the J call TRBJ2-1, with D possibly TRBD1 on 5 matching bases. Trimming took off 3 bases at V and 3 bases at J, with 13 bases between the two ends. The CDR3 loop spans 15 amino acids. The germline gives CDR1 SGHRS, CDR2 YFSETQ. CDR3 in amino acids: CASSSRQKVYNEQFF. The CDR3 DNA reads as TGCGCCAGCAGCTCCCGACAGAAGGTCTACAATGAGCAGTTCTTC.

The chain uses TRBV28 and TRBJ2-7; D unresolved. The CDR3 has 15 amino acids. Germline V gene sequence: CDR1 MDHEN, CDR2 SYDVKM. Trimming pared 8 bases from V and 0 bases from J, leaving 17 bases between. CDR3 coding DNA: TGTGCCAGCCTGGGAAAGGACGGATTCTCCTACGAGCAGTACTTC. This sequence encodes CASLGKDGFSYEQYF.

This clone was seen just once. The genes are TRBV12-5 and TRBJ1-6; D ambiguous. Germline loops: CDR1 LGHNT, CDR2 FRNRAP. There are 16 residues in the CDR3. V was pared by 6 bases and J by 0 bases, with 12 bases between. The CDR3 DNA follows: TGTGCTAGTGGACCCGCGGGCCACTCCTATAATTCACCCCTCCACTTT. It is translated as CASGPAGHSYNSPLHF. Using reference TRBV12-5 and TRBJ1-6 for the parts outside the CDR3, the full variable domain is DARVTQTPRHKVTEMGQEVTMRCQPILGHNTVFWYRQTMMQGLELLAYFRNRAPLDDSGMPKDRFSAEMPDATLATLKIQPSEPRDSAVYFCASGPAGHSYNSPLHFGNGTRLTVT.

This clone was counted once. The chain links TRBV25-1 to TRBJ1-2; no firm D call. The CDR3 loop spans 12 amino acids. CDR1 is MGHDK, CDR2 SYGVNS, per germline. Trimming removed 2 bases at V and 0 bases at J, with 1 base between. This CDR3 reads CASSETNYGYTF. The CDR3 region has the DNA TGTGCCAGCAGTGAAACTAACTATGGCTACACCTTC.

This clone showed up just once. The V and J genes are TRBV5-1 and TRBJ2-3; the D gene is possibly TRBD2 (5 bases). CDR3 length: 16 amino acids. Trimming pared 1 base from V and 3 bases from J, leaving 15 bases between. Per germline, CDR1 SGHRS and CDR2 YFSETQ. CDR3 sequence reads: CASSLTAAKGTDTQYF. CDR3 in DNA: TGCGCCAGCAGCTTGACAGCGGCTAAGGGAACAGATACGCAGTATTTT.